Below, one T cell receptor beta chain is given with its context. Those enrolled in Seattle joined during active infection and were followed longitudinally afterward. The sample originates from a study of blood T cell repertoires in COVID-19. Per the original methods: Amplified reference gene primers provided the basis for estimating nucleated cell counts. This table comes from immunoSEQ multiplex PCR, and its TCRdb copy is limited to in-frame clones, with some not included. V, J and clone size are those of that table, while D and trimming were read from the DNA. The repertoire holds around 400,000 clones, with more than 70% as singletons. J gave up 3 bases and V 4 bases, and 6 bases lay outside the gene matches. CDR1 and CDR2 from the germline V gene are SGHRS and YFSETQ. The CDR3 is 14 amino acids.

The chain couples TRBV5-1 to TRBJ2-7; 8 bases fit TRBD1. Specimen: peripheral blood. The TCR was taken from a woman in her sixties with COVID-19, enrolled during active disease. DNA for the CDR3: TGCGCCAGCAGCCGTGGGACAGGTGGCTACGAGCAGTACTTC. Translated: CASSRGTGGYEQYF. The variable domain in full, with the rest retrieved from reference TRBV5-1 and TRBJ2-7, is KAGVTQTPRYLIKTRGQQVTLSCSPISGHRSVSWYQQTPGQGLQFLFEYFSETQRNKGNFPGRFSGRQFSNSRSEMNVSTLELGDSALYLCASSRGTGGYEQYFGPGTRLTVT.